The clone carrying this T cell receptor (beta chain) was seen a few times. This sample is drawn from a study of identical twins. Via MiXCR, TCRdb re-called the 5' RACE reads, giving one row per CDR3 protein. The table lists hundreds of thousands of distinct CDR3 sequences, about 8.9% of them singletons. Between the trimmed V and J ends, which lost 1 base and 0 bases, there was a span of 5 bases. Germline CDR1 reads MGHRA; CDR2 reads YSYEKL. CDR3 length equals 14 residues. Only healthy Caucasians were included as donors. These same data were also listed under a study on yellow fever vaccine responses in identical twins.

Material: memory (CD45RO+) T cells sorted from blood. The genes are TRBV4-1 and TRBJ2-3, with no clear D. The receptor was isolated from a woman in her late teens or twenties in good health. The CDR3, as DNA: TGCGCCAGCAGCCAAGTGATAAGCACAGATACGCAGTATTTT. It specifies CASSQVISTDTQYF.